The present T cell receptor (beta chain) was sequenced within a study of T cells after yellow fever vaccination. The CDR3 consists of 14 residues. Deletions cut 0 bases from V and 1 base from J, with 4 bases between. CDR1 MNHNY and CDR2 SVGAGI come from the germline V gene (reference sequence). This clonotype has a count of ten or more. Each CDR3 protein gets one entry after TCRdb re-called the 5' RACE reads with MiXCR. The sample has a few hundred thousand distinct CDR3 sequences; 7.5% to 9% are singletons. The TCR was taken from a man younger than 35 who received the YFV17D yellow fever vaccine. Sample: CD4+ T cells sorted from PBMCs, taken 5 days after the yellow fever booster vaccination. The chain combines TRBV6-6 with TRBJ1-5, with D hard to call. The CDR3 here is CASSYSGSNQPQHF. As DNA, the CDR3 is TGTGCCAGCAGTTACTCGGGCAGCAATCAGCCCCAGCATTTT.